A single sample is the source of the 17 T cell receptor beta chains below, sequenced in a study of shared clonotypes between healthy human individuals. Sequencing was performed with immunoSEQ multiplex PCR; in TCRdb, only in-frame clones are kept and a portion is missing. This table holds around 1.6 million clones, 98% found once. The sequencing sample was made of naive CD4+ T cells sorted from blood. As to subset: CD45RA+ positively selected. These receptor sequences come from a man aged 25-45 years in good health.

V gene TRBV6-5 combines with J gene TRBJ1-5; D perhaps matches TRBD1 (5 bases). Germline CDR1 MNHEY, CDR2 SVGAGI. The CDR3 is made up of 15 amino acids. Trimming shortened V by 6 bases and J by 0 bases, and 12 bases separated the two germline ends. As DNA, the CDR3 is TGTGCCAGCAGGGGGCGGGGATATAGCAATCAGCCCCAGCATTTT. Its translation is CASRGRGYSNQPQHF.

This sequence joins TRBV11-2 and TRBJ1-2; D is unclear. Trimming pared 1 base from V and 4 bases from J, leaving 4 bases between. This CDR3 spans 12 amino acids. Germline V lookup: CDR1 SGHAT, CDR2 FQNNGV. The CDR3 here is CASSLGSYGYTF. For the CDR3, the DNA is TGTGCCAGCAGCTTAGGCAGCTATGGCTACACCTTC.

The rearrangement joins TRBV11-2 to TRBJ2-3, with 9 bases aligning to TRBD1. This CDR3 region has 16 residues. V shed 3 bases, J shed 3 bases, and the junction held 7 bases outside the gene matches. The germline V gene has CDR1 SGHAT and CDR2 FQNNGV. CDR3 nucleotide sequence: TGTGCCAGCAGCTTCCCTGGGACAGGGAGGACAGATACGCAGTATTTT. This codes for CASSFPGTGRTDTQYF.

About this clone: This CDR3 is also generated by other DNA sequences in the sample. The chain employs TRBV7-9 and TRBJ1-5, with D possibly matching TRBD1 (5 bases). Germline V lookup: CDR1 SEHNR, CDR2 FQNEAQ (reference sequence). The CDR3 has 15 amino acids. Trimming cost V 0 bases and J 1 base, with 7 bases left between them. CDR3 loop: CASSLAWDSNQPQHF. In nucleotides, the CDR3 is TGTGCCAGCAGCTTAGCGTGGGACAGCAATCAGCCCCAGCATTTT.

The chain uses TRBV19 and TRBJ2-1; the match to TRBD1 covers 9 bases. Per the germline V gene, CDR1 is LNHDA and CDR2 is SQIVND (reference sequence). This CDR3 spans 16 amino acids. The V segment lost 3 bases and the J segment 4 bases; nucleotides outside the gene matches: 7. This CDR3 is CASSMWWDRDYNEQFF. In DNA, the CDR3 is TGTGCCAGTAGTATGTGGTGGGACAGGGATTACAATGAGCAGTTCTTC.

The rearrangement links TRBV18 to TRBJ2-7; D remains unclear. Trimming left V 2 bases short and J 4 bases short, with 9 bases between. CDR1 is KGHSH and CDR2 is LQKENI in the germline V gene. The CDR3 extends over 13 amino acids. The CDR3 coding sequence is TGTGCCAGCTCACCAGTCCCTCAATACGAGCAGTACTTC. It encodes CASSPVPQYEQYF.

In its sample, this clone was seen once. The gene calls are TRBV18 and TRBJ2-7; D call uncertain. The CDR3 extends over 15 amino acids. Germline CDR1 is KGHSH and CDR2 is LQKENI. Trimming removed 3 bases at V and 0 bases at J, with 12 bases between. The CDR3 spells CASSPSRTVSYEQYF. The CDR3 DNA reads TGTGCCAGCTCACCGTCTCGGACGGTCTCCTACGAGCAGTACTTC.

This chain uses TRBV19 with TRBJ1-5; D is undetermined. Trimming shortened V by 4 bases and J by 0 bases, and 16 bases separated the two germline ends. The CDR3 has 17 residues. Germline CDR1 is LNHDA and CDR2 is SQIVND (reference sequence). The CDR3 reads CASSTRHGPNSNQPQHF. CDR3 bases: TGTGCCAGTAGTACTCGACACGGACCGAATAGCAATCAGCCCCAGCATTTT.

The rearrangement uses TRBV19 and TRBJ2-1; the match to TRBD1 covers 9 bases. With 4 bases clipped from V and 6 bases from J, the junction kept 16 bases outside the gene matches. CDR1 is LNHDA and CDR2 is SQIVND in the germline V gene (reference sequence). The CDR3 is 18 amino acids. The CDR3 bases are TGTGCCAGTAGTACACAGGGGGCGTTAGTGGGACGGGGCAATGAGCAGTTCTTC. It is translated as CASSTQGALVGRGNEQFF.

This rearrangement joins TRBV30 to TRBJ1-3; possible D gene TRBD1, 6 bases. Trimming cost V 0 bases and J 2 bases, with 8 bases left between them. Looked up from germline, CDR1 is GTSNPN and CDR2 is SVGIG (reference sequence). The CDR3 consists of 14 residues. The CDR3 region has the DNA TGTGCCTGGAGTGTGGAGGGGGCTGGAAACACCATATATTTT. This sequence encodes CAWSVEGAGNTIYF.

A word on this clone: An end of the junction does not agree with germline; a read error may underlie this. V is TRBV5-3 and J is TRBJ2-3; possibly TRBD2 for D (6 bases). TRBV5-3 is treated as an ORF (open reading frame) with a function not yet certain. The CDR3 has 14 residues. CDR3 nucleotides: TGTGCCAGCAGCTTGGGGAGGAGGACAGATACGCAGTATTTT. As protein: CASSLGRRTDTQYF.

The CDR3 sequence: CASSIVDRVNEQFF. DNA of the CDR3: TGTGCCAGTAGTATAGTCGACAGGGTGAATGAGCAGTTCTTC. The chain has TRBV19 and TRBJ2-1, with 7 nucleotides matching TRBD1. Per the germline V gene, CDR1 is LNHDA and CDR2 is SQIVND (reference sequence). The junction had 4 bases not matched to a gene; V was cut back by 1 base and J by 7 bases. The CDR3 totals 14 residues.

This clone is a singleton in its sample. V is TRBV27 and J is TRBJ2-3; tentatively, D is TRBD2 (5 bases). Per the germline V gene, CDR1 is MNHEY and CDR2 is SMNVEV (reference sequence). The CDR3 extends over 16 amino acids. The V end was cut by 6 bases, the J end by 0 bases, with 16 bases between. CDR3 coding DNA: TGTGCCAGCAGCTCATTCGTTAGCGAGAGCACAGATACGCAGTATTTT. This sequence encodes CASSSFVSESTDTQYF.

This sequence joins TRBV11-3 and TRBJ2-7; TRBD1 aligns across 7 bases. The V and J ends lost 5 bases and 5 bases, in that order; junction bases with no gene match: 9. Germline V CDR1 and CDR2: SGHNT, YENEEA. This CDR3 region has 14 residues. CDR3 in amino acids: CASSQTGFENEQYF. The CDR3 DNA follows: TGTGCCAGCAGCCAGACAGGGTTTGAAAACGAGCAGTACTTC.

This chain links TRBV18 with TRBJ1-2, with D unresolved. CDR1 is KGHSH and CDR2 is LQKENI in the germline V gene. The CDR3 totals 16 residues. V lost 0 bases to trimming and J lost 6 bases, with 17 bases between them. This CDR3 reads CASSPPNGKSLDGYTF. The CDR3 nucleotides read TGTGCCAGCTCACCACCGAACGGCAAGTCCCTGGATGGCTACACCTTC. Supplemented by reference TRBV18 and TRBJ1-2, the full variable domain reads NAGVMQNPRHLVRRRGQEARLRCSPMKGHSHVYWYRQLPEEGLKFMVYLQKENIIDESGMPKERFSAEFPKEGPSILRIQQVVRGDSAAYFCASSPPNGKSLDGYTFGSGTRLTVV.

Only one count was recorded for this clone. The chain recombines TRBV12-5 with TRBJ2-2, with D possibly TRBD1 on 5 matching bases. This CDR3 comprises 13 residues. V was clipped by 0 bases and J by 7 bases, with 6 bases between them. Germline V CDR1 and CDR2: LGHNT, FRNRAP. CDR3 amino acids: CASGLVQGGELFF. The CDR3 DNA is TGTGCTAGTGGTTTGGTCCAGGGCGGGGAGCTGTTTTTT.

The chain joins TRBV15 to TRBJ1-5; D perhaps matches TRBD1 (6 bases). In germline, CDR1 is LNHNV, CDR2 YYDKDF (reference sequence). This CDR3 contains 14 residues. V was cut by 0 bases and J by 9 bases, with 12 bases left in between. The CDR3 here is CATSRDRGEGPQHF. In DNA, the CDR3 is TGTGCCACCAGCAGAGACAGGGGAGAGGGGCCCCAGCATTTT.